This TCR beta chain came from a study of early T cells in non-severe SARS-CoV-2 infection (dated by TCRdb to about 2021). At the level of the whole study: TCR sequencing used bulk RNA from unsorted whole blood, so alpha and beta chains could not be paired.

The receptor library was made with 5' RACE. TCRdb lists the instrument as NextSeq 500. In the TCR library protocol, unique molecular identifiers were attached to individual cDNA molecules to correct for PCR bias and sequencing error. TCR alpha and beta chains were both sequenced, and the abundances of alpha and beta sequences in each sample were closely correlated with each other. The published analysis was carried out like this. V gene, J gene and CDR3 annotation of TCR sequences was performed with Decombinator V4. TCRs were defined as expanded if a significant change between any two time points was detected under a Poisson model with p below 0.0001. Abundances of TCRs were expressed as counts per million after normalisation to the total number of TCRs sequenced in each sample. TRAV1-2 paired with TRAJ12, TRAJ20 or TRAJ33 defined MAIT TCRs, while TRAV10 paired with TRAJ18 defined iNKT TCRs. VDJdb, accessed on 1 November 2021, was searched for TCRs annotated for CMV, EBV and SARS-CoV-2, and TCRs annotated for more than one antigen were excluded. In-frame beta chains were kept once TCRdb had trimmed the public reads at Q25 with fastp and called clones with MiXCR. Here each entry gathers all rows of one CDR3 protein and keeps the most common genes and DNA. TCRdb's processing, not the authors' own work, is the source of the V and J calls. Recorded for this sample are just over 65,000 distinct CDR3 sequences; roughly 13% of them occurred a single time. Roughly 8% of the sample is held by the ten biggest clonotypes.

A case-control design nested within a healthcare worker cohort in London, UK, was used, with weekly nasopharyngeal swab PCR tests and blood sampling performed. Between 23 and 31 March 2020, the week of the UK lockdown, healthcare workers were enrolled and then followed up weekly for as long as 16 weeks. This clonotype was seen a few times. What antigen it recognizes has not been identified. No much larger clonotype is one base removed from it; base qualities were not supplied. The germline V gene specifies SGHNT as CDR1 and YENEEA as CDR2. Measured from the cysteine to the phenylalanine, the CDR3 is 15 residues long. The CDR3 DNA has 45 bases and is translated from base 1. The V and J ends are trimmed by 6 bases and 0 bases, leaving 11 bases between them. What the authors observed across the whole study: VDJdb matching was skewed toward anti-spike CD8 responses and likely underestimated virus-specific expansions by missing private and CD4 specificities.

Recombination joined TRBV11-3 with TRBJ2-2, and TRBD1 may be the D gene, going by 5 matching bases. Sequences were obtained from whole blood. This receptor was identified in an adult who was a healthcare worker with PCR-confirmed SARS-CoV-2 infection or an uninfected control (not recorded which). The bases read TGTGCCAGCAGTCCCGGCAGGGCGAACACCGGGGAGCTGTTTTTT. Its protein is CASSPGRANTGELFF.